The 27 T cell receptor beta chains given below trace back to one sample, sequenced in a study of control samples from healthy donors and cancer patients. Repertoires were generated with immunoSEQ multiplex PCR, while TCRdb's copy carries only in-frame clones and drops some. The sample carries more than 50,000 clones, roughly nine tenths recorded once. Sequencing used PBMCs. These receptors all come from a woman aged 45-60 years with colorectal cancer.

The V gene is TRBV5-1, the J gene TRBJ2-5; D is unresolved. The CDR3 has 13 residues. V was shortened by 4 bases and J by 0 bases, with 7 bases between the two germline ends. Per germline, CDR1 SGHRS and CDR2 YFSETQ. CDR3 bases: TGCGCCAGCAGCCCCCGCTACCAAGAGACCCAGTACTTC. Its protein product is CASSPRYQETQYF. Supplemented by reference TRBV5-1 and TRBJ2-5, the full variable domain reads KAGVTQTPRYLIKTRGQQVTLSCSPISGHRSVSWYQQTPGQGLQFLFEYFSETQRNKGNFPGRFSGRQFSNSRSEMNVSTLELGDSALYLCASSPRYQETQYFGPGTRLLVL.

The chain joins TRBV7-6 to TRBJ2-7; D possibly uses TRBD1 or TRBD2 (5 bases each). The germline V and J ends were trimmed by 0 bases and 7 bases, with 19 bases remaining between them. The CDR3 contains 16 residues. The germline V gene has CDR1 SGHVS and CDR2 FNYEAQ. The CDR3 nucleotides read TGTGCCAGCAGCTTAGCGGTGGTCAGGGACCCTCGGGAGCAGTACTTC. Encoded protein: CASSLAVVRDPREQYF.

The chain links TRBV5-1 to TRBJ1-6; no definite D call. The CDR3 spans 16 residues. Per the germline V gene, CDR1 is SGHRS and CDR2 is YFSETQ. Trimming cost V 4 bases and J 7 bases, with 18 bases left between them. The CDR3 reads CASSPRGVTGNSPLHF. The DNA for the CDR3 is TGCGCCAGCAGCCCCCGTGGAGTAACCGGGAATTCACCCCTCCACTTT.

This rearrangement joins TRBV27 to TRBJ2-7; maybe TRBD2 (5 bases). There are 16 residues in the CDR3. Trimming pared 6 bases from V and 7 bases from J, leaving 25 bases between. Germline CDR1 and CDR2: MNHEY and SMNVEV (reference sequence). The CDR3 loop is CASSPTGYDWGGEQYF. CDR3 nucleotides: TGTGCCAGCAGCCCTACGGGGTATGACTGGGGTGGAGAGCAGTACTTC.

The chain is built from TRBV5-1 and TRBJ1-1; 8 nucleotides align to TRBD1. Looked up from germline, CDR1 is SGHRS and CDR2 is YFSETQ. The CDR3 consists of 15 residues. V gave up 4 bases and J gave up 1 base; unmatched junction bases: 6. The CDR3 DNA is TGCGCCAGCAGCCGAGGAGACAGGGGGAACACTGAAGCTTTCTTT. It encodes CASSRGDRGNTEAFF.

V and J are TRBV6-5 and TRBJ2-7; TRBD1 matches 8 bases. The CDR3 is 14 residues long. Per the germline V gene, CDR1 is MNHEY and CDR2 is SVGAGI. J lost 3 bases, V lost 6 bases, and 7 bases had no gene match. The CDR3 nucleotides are TGTGCCAGCAGCCCCAGAGACAGGGGCTACGAGCAGTACTTC. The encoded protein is CASSPRDRGYEQYF.

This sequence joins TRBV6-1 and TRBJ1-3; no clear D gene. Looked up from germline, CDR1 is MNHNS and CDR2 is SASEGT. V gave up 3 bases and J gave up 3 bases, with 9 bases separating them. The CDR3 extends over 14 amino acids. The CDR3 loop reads CASSDRADGNTIYF. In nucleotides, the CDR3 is TGTGCCAGCAGTGACCGGGCGGATGGAAACACCATATATTTT.

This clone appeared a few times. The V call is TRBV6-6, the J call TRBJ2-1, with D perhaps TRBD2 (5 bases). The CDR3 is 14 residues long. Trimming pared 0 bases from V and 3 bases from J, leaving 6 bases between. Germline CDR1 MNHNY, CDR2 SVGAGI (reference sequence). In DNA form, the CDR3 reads TGTGCCAGCAGTTACTCGAGGGTCTACAATGAGCAGTTCTTC. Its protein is CASSYSRVYNEQFF.

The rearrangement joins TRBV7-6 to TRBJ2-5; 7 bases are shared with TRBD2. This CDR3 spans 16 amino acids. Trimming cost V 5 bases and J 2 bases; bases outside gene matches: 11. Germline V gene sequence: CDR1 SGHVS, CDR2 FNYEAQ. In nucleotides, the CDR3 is TGTGCCAGCAGCACTAGTCCGGGACTACCACAAGAGACCCAGTACTTC. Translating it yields CASSTSPGLPQETQYF.

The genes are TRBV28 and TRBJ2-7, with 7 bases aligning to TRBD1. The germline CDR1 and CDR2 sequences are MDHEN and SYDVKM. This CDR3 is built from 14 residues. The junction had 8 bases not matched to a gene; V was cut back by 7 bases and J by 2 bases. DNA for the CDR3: TGTGCCAGCAAGACCGGGACAGCCACCTACGAGCAGTACTTC. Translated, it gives CASKTGTATYEQYF.

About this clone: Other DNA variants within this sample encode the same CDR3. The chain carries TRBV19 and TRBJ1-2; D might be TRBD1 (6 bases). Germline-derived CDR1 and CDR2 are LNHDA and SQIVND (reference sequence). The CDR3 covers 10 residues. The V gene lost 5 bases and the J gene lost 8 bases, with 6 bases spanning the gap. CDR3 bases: TGTGCCAGTAGTGACAGGGGCTACACCTTC. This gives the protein CASSDRGYTF.

The CDR3 here is CASSERVMNTEAFF. DNA for the CDR3: TGTGCCAGCAGTGAAAGGGTGATGAACACTGAAGCTTTCTTT. The gene calls are TRBV2 and TRBJ1-1; D is unresolved. This CDR3 is 14 amino acids long. The V gene's germline CDR1 is SNHLY and CDR2 FYNNEI. V gave up 2 bases and J gave up 0 bases, with 7 bases separating them.

The CDR3 DNA reads as TGTGCCAGCAGTGATACGGGCGTAGGCTATGGCTACACCTTC. It encodes CASSDTGVGYGYTF. This sequence joins TRBV6-4 and TRBJ1-2; D gene uncertain. Per germline, CDR1 MRHNA and CDR2 SNTAGT. The CDR3 contains 14 residues. V lost 3 bases, J lost 4 bases, and 12 bases lay in between.

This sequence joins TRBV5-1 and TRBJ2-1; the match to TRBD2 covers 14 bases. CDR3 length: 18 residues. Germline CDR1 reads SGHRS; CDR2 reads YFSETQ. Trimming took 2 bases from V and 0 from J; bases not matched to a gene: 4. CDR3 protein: CASSFRTSGRNSYNEQFF. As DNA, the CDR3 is TGCGCCAGCAGCTTCAGGACTAGCGGGAGGAACTCCTACAATGAGCAGTTCTTC.

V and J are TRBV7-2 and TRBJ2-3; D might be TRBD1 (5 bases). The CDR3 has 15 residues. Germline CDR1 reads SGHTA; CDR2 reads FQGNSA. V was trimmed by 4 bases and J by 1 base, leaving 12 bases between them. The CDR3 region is CASSSQGPRTDTQYF. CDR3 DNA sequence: TGTGCCAGCAGCTCTCAGGGTCCTCGCACAGATACGCAGTATTTT.

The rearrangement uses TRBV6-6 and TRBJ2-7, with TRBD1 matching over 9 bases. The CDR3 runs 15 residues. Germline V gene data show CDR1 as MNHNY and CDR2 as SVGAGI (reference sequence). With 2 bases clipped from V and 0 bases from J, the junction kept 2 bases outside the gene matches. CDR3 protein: CASSYAGQGSYEQYF. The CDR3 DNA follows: TGTGCCAGCAGTTACGCGGGACAGGGCTCCTACGAGCAGTACTTC.

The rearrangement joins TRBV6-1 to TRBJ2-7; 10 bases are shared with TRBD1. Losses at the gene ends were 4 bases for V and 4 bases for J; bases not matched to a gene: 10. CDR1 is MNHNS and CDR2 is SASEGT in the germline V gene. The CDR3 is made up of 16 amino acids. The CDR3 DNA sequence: TGTGCCAGCAGTGGGTACCGGGACAGGGGTCATTACGAGCAGTACTTC. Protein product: CASSGYRDRGHYEQYF.

The CDR3 spells CASSSWELAAYNEQFF. For the CDR3, the DNA is TGTGCCAGCAGCTCCTGGGAACTAGCGGCCTACAATGAGCAGTTCTTC. The V gene is TRBV7-9, the J gene TRBJ2-1, with 8 positions matching TRBD2. Losses at the gene ends were 4 bases for V and 2 bases for J; bases not matched to a gene: 7. CDR1 and CDR2 from the germline V gene are SEHNR and FQNEAQ (reference sequence). CDR3 size: 16 residues.

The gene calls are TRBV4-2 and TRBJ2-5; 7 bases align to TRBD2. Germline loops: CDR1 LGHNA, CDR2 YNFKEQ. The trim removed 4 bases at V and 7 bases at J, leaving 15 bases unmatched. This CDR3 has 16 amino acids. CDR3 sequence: CASSPGIQREDGTQYF. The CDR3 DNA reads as TGTGCCAGCAGCCCGGGAATTCAACGGGAGGACGGGACCCAGTACTTC.

The CDR3 spells CASSETSNSPLHF. In DNA, the CDR3 is TGTGCCAGCAGCGAGACGTCCAATTCACCCCTCCACTTT. The rearrangement joins TRBV9 to TRBJ1-6; D ambiguous. Trimming took 3 bases from V and 7 from J, leaving 8 bases between them. This CDR3 contains 13 residues. CDR1 SGDLS and CDR2 YYNGEE come from the germline V gene.

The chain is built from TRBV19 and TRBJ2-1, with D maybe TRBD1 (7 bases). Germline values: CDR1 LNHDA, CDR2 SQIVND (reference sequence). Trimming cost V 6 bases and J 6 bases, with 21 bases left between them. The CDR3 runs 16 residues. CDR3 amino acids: CASSRSFGQGGNEQFF. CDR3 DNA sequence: TGTGCCAGTAGCCGCTCTTTTGGGCAGGGGGGCAATGAGCAGTTCTTC.

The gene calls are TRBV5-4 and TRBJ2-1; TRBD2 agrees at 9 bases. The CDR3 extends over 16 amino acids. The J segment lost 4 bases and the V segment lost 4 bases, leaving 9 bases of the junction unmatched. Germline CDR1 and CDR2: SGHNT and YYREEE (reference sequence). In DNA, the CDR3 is TGTGCCAGCAGCGTCGGCGCGGGGGGGGTTTACAATGAGCAGTTCTTC. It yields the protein CASSVGAGGVYNEQFF.

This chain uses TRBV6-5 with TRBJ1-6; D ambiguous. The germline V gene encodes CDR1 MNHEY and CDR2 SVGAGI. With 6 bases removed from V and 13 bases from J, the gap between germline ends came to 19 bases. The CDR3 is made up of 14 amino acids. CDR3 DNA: TGTGCCAGCAGCGAGGCGCAGAATTTACGGCCCCTCCACTTT. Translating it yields CASSEAQNLRPLHF.

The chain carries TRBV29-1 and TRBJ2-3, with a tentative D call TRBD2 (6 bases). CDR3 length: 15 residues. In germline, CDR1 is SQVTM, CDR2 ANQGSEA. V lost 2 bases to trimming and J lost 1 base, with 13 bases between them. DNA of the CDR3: TGCAGCGTTGAAACCGGGCGGGGAGGCACAGATACGCAGTATTTT. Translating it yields CSVETGRGGTDTQYF.

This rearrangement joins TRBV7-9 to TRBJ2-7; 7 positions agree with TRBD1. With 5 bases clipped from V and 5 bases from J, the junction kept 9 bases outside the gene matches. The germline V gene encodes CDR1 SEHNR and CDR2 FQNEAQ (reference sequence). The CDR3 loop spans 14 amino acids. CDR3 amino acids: CASSPRQGGNEQYF. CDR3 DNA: TGTGCCAGCAGCCCCAGACAGGGTGGCAACGAGCAGTACTTC.

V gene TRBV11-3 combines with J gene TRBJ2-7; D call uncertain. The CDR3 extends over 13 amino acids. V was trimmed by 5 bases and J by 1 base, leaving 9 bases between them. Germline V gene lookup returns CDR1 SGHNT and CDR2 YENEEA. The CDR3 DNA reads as TGTGCCAGCAGCAACCCGGGTTCCTACGAGCAGTACTTC. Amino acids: CASSNPGSYEQYF.

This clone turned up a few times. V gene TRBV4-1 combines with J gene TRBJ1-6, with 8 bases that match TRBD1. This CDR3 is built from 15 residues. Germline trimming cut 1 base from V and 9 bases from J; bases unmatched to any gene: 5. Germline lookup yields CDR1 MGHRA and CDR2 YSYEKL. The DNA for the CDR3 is TGCGCCAGCAGCCAAGCGGACAGGGATGCTTCACCCCTCCACTTT. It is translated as CASSQADRDASPLHF.